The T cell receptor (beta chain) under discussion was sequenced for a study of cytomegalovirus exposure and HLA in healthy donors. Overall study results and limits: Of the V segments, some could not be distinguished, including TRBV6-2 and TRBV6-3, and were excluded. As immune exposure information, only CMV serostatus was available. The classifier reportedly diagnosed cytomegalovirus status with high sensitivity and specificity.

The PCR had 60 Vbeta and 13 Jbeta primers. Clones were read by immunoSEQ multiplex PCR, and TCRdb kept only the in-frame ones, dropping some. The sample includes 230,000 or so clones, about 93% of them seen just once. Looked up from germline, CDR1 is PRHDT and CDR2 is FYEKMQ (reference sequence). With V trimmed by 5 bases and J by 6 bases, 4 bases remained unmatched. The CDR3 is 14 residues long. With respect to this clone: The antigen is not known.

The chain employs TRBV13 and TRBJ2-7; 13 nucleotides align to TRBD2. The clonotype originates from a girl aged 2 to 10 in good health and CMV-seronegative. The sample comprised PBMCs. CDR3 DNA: TGTGCCAGCAGCCCGAGACTAGCGGGGGGCGAGCAGTACTTC. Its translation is CASSPRLAGGEQYF.